Below are 27 T cell receptor beta chains sequenced from a single sample in a study of Graves' ophthalmopathy and Graves' hyperthyroidism. Amplification of TCR beta CDR3 regions used RNA transcripts. First-round RT-PCR relied on HTBI primers, and a second-round multiplex PCR came next. TCRdb ran MiXCR on the multiplex PCR reads and lists one entry per CDR3 protein. This sample yields hundreds of thousands of distinct CDR3 sequences, of which around 14% are seen a single time; approximately 9.8% belongs to the top ten. Sequencing input: blood. The receptors originated from a woman aged 25 to 45 with Graves' ophthalmopathy.

This clonotype was observed many times. The chain carries TRBV19 and TRBJ1-1, with D possibly TRBD1 on 6 matching bases. V lost 7 bases and J 0 bases, leaving 18 bases between the germline ends. The CDR3 contains 16 residues. Germline lookup yields CDR1 LNHDA and CDR2 SQIVND (reference sequence). In nucleotides, the CDR3 is TGTGCCAGTATTGACGGGGGGCGCGCACTGAACACTGAAGCTTTCTTT. This encodes CASIDGGRALNTEAFF.

This clonotype was observed at least ten times. The rearrangement uses TRBV28 and TRBJ2-5, with 8 nucleotides matching TRBD1. The CDR3 runs 18 residues. Germline CDR1 and CDR2: MDHEN and SYDVKM. The V and J ends lost 4 bases and 4 bases, in that order; junction bases with no gene match: 17. In nucleotides, the CDR3 is TGTGCCAGCAGTTCCCTACCGGACGAGACAGGGGTGAGAGAGACCCAGTACTTC. It translates to CASSSLPDETGVRETQYF. Complete variable domain (other parts from reference TRBV28 and TRBJ2-5): DVKVTQSSRYLVKRTGEKVFLECVQDMDHENMFWYRQDPGLGLRLIYFSYDVKMKEKGDIPEGYSVSREKKERFSLILESASTNQTSMYLCASSSLPDETGVRETQYFGPGTRLLVL.

This clonotype was seen many times. The chain couples TRBV12-3 or TRBV12-4 to TRBJ2-2, with unresolved D. This CDR3 has 14 amino acids. V was trimmed by 6 bases and J by 2 bases, leaving 10 bases between them. The DNA of the CDR3 is TGTGCCAGCAGCGTCGACTTTAACACCGGGGAGCTGTTTTTT. Translating it yields CASSVDFNTGELFF.

The V call is TRBV5-1, the J call TRBJ1-1; D gene uncertain. Deletions cut 6 bases from V and 1 base from J, with 10 bases between. CDR1 SGHRS and CDR2 YFSETQ come from the germline V gene. This CDR3 comprises 13 residues. The CDR3 sequence is CASNPGANTEAFF. The CDR3 DNA sequence: TGCGCCAGCAATCCCGGCGCGAACACTGAAGCTTTCTTT.

This clonotype has a count of ten or more. This sequence joins TRBV12-5 and TRBJ2-7; D is unclear. Trimming removed 2 bases at V and 2 bases at J, with 7 bases between. Germline V gene sequence: CDR1 LGHNT, CDR2 FRNRAP. The CDR3 is 13 residues long. The chain's CDR3 is CASGLSEAYEQYF. CDR3 nucleotides: TGTGCTAGTGGTTTGAGCGAAGCCTACGAGCAGTACTTC.

This clonotype was recorded at least ten times. The chain is built from TRBV3-1 and TRBJ1-1; D is uncertain. Germline loops: CDR1 LGHDT, CDR2 YNNKEL (reference sequence). Deletions cut 1 base from V and 5 bases from J, with 11 bases between. The CDR3 spans 14 residues. CDR3 region: CASSQGTPGTEAFF. Here the CDR3 DNA reads TGTGCCAGCAGCCAAGGGACCCCCGGGACTGAAGCTTTCTTT.

This chain uses TRBV9 with TRBJ1-1; no firm D call. CDR1 and CDR2 from the germline V gene are SGDLS and YYNGEE. V shed 4 bases and J shed 6 bases, with 13 bases lying between them. This CDR3 region has 13 residues. The CDR3 here is CASSSGSGSEAFF. The CDR3 nucleotides are TGTGCCAGCAGCTCTGGGTCGGGTTCTGAAGCTTTCTTT.

This clonotype showed up many times. The rearrangement links TRBV4-1 to TRBJ2-7; no definite D call. CDR1 is MGHRA, CDR2 YSYEKL, per germline. V was shortened by 1 base and J by 9 bases, with 10 bases between the two germline ends. The CDR3 runs to 12 residues. The CDR3: CASSQGPFPQYF. The CDR3 DNA reads TGCGCCAGCAGCCAAGGCCCTTTTCCGCAGTACTTC.

Ten or more counts support this clonotype. This rearrangement joins TRBV27 to TRBJ1-6; D perhaps matches TRBD1 (6 bases). The germline V gene encodes CDR1 MNHEY and CDR2 SMNVEV (reference sequence). The CDR3 is made up of 14 amino acids. V shed 6 bases and J shed 9 bases, with 15 bases lying between them. CDR3 DNA sequence: TGTGCCAGCAGAAATGAGGGGGAGGGTTCACCCCTCCACTTT. It specifies CASRNEGEGSPLHF.

The sample holds many counts of this clonotype. This chain links TRBV15 with TRBJ2-7; D possibly uses TRBD1 or TRBD2 (6 bases each). Trimming removed 0 bases from V and 4 bases from J, with 13 bases in between. The CDR3 consists of 15 residues. The germline V gene encodes CDR1 LNHNV and CDR2 YYDKDF (reference sequence). CDR3 bases: TGTGCCACCAGCAGAGATTACAGGGACTCGTACGAGCAGTACTTC. Protein product: CATSRDYRDSYEQYF.

With respect to this clonotype: At one end the junction does not follow the germline gene, possibly because of a read error. This chain uses TRBV12-3 or TRBV12-4 with TRBJ1-1; 9 positions match TRBD1. This CDR3 contains 13 residues. The CDR3 here is CASSSGTGFEASF. The CDR3 DNA follows: TGTGCCAGCAGTTCCGGGACAGGGTTTGAAGCTTCCTTT.

Many counts were recorded for this clonotype. This chain joins TRBV9 and TRBJ2-5; D is possibly TRBD2 (5 bases). Germline CDR1 SGDLS, CDR2 YYNGEE. Trimming cost V 0 bases and J 5 bases, with 14 bases left between them. CDR3 length equals 15 residues. CDR3 nucleotides: TGTGCCAGCAGCGTAGAAAGTAACTGGAGGGAGACCCAGTACTTC. Translated: CASSVESNWRETQYF.

V gene TRBV12-3 or TRBV12-4 combines with J gene TRBJ1-2; no definite D call. The CDR3 consists of 14 residues. Deletions cut 6 bases from V and 4 bases from J, with 15 bases between. CDR3 residues: CASSLGLASYGYTF. The CDR3 nucleotides read TGTGCCAGCAGCCTGGGCCTAGCCTCCTATGGCTACACCTTC.

Ten or more counts support this clonotype. The V call is TRBV7-3, the J call TRBJ1-2; D is possibly TRBD1 (5 bases). The length of the CDR3 is 13 residues. The germline CDR1 and CDR2 sequences are SGHTA and FQGTGA. The V and J ends lost 5 bases and 8 bases respectively, with 15 bases between them. CDR3: CASSTGTGLGYTF. CDR3 nucleotides: TGTGCCAGCAGCACCGGGACCGGTTTGGGCTACACCTTC.

In this sample, this clonotype turned up many times. The gene calls are TRBV12-3 or TRBV12-4 and TRBJ1-1; maybe TRBD1 (5 bases). V lost 5 bases and J 8 bases, leaving 21 bases between the germline ends. This CDR3 spans 15 amino acids. In DNA, the CDR3 is TGTGCCAGCAGTCGACCTCGAGGCGGGGCGAGAGAAGCTTTCTTT. Amino acids: CASSRPRGGAREAFF.

There are many counts of this clonotype. The rearrangement links TRBV19 to TRBJ2-5; D gene ambiguous. The CDR3 is 13 residues long. Trimming cost V 3 bases and J 1 base, with 6 bases left between them. Germline-derived CDR1 and CDR2 are LNHDA and SQIVND (reference sequence). The DNA of the CDR3 is TGTGCCAGTAGTATGCAGCTCCAAGAGACCCAGTACTTC. This sequence encodes CASSMQLQETQYF. Using reference TRBV19 and TRBJ2-5 for the parts outside the CDR3, the full variable domain is DGGITQSPKYLFRKEGQNVTLSCEQNLNHDAMYWYRQDPGQGLRLIYYSQIVNDFQKGDIAEGYSVSREKKESFPLTVTSAQKNPTAFYLCASSMQLQETQYFGPGTRLLVL.

This clonotype was observed at least ten times. V is TRBV7-2 and J is TRBJ2-7, with 7 bases identical to TRBD2. The CDR3 extends over 13 amino acids. Germline V gene sequence: CDR1 SGHTA, CDR2 FQGNSA. The V and J ends lost 4 bases and 4 bases, in that order; junction bases with no gene match: 4. The CDR3 region has the DNA TGTGCCAGCAGCTCAATCGGGGGGTACGAGCAGTACTTC. Translated, it gives CASSSIGGYEQYF. Full variable domain (remainder filled in from reference TRBV7-2 and TRBJ2-7): GAGVSQSPSNKVTEKGKDVELRCDPISGHTALYWYRQSLGQGLEFLIYFQGNSAPDKSGLPSDRFSAERTGGSVSTLTIQRTQQEDSAVYLCASSSIGGYEQYFGPGTRLTVT.

This clonotype has ten or more counts. CDR3 DNA: TGTGCCAGCAGTTACTCTGGGACAACGGGAAACACCATATATTTT. Translated: CASSYSGTTGNTIYF. The V call is TRBV6-2 or TRBV6-3, the J call TRBJ1-3; a possible D gene is TRBD1 (6 bases). The CDR3 consists of 15 residues. Trimming pared 0 bases from V and 4 bases from J, leaving 10 bases between. The germline V gene encodes CDR1 MNHEY and CDR2 SVGEGT.

This clonotype has only a few counts. The genes are TRBV18 and TRBJ2-2; D might be TRBD1 (5 bases). CDR3 length equals 16 residues. Trimming removed 0 bases at V and 0 bases at J, with 8 bases between. Per the germline V gene, CDR1 is KGHSH and CDR2 is LQKENI. CDR3 in amino acids: CASSPPTVTNTGELFF. CDR3 nucleotides: TGTGCCAGCTCACCACCGACAGTTACGAACACCGGGGAGCTGTTTTTT.

This clonotype was recorded at least ten times. V gene TRBV4-2 combines with J gene TRBJ1-6; D is perhaps TRBD1 (5 bases). Germline CDR1 LGHNA, CDR2 YNFKEQ. The CDR3 covers 16 residues. Trimming cost V 0 bases and J 7 bases, with 13 bases left between them. The CDR3 nucleotides read TGTGCCAGCAGCCAAGATCGCCAGGGTTGGAATTCACCCCTCCACTTT. Encoded protein: CASSQDRQGWNSPLHF.

Ten or more counts support this clonotype. The V call is TRBV28, the J call TRBJ1-1; 9 positions agree with TRBD1. The CDR3 consists of 14 residues. The V segment lost 5 bases and the J segment 11 bases; nucleotides outside the gene matches: 12. Germline V gene data show CDR1 as MDHEN and CDR2 as SYDVKM. As DNA, the CDR3 is TGTGCCAGCAGTCTCACAGGGGGCGCGATGGGCGCTTTCTTT. Translating it yields CASSLTGGAMGAFF.

With respect to this clonotype: One junction end does not reproduce the germline sequence, and a read error may be involved. Here the CDR3 DNA reads TGTGCCAGCAGTTTTGAGGGGACGGGAGGCAGCTCCTACAAGCAGTACTTC. As protein: CASSFEGTGGSSYKQYF. The chain uses TRBV12-3 or TRBV12-4 and TRBJ2-7; 7 bases are shared with TRBD2. This CDR3 has 17 residues.

This clonotype came up many times. V gene TRBV5-1 combines with J gene TRBJ2-2, with D uncertain. V lost 4 bases to trimming and J lost 2 bases, with 6 bases between them. The germline CDR1 and CDR2 sequences are SGHRS and YFSETQ. The CDR3 consists of 13 residues. The CDR3, as DNA: TGCGCCAGCAGCCTCTACAACACCGGGGAGCTGTTTTTT. Amino acids: CASSLYNTGELFF.

This clonotype was seen repeatedly, ten times or more. The rearrangement uses TRBV11-2 and TRBJ2-5, with a tentative D call TRBD2 (6 bases). This CDR3 has 14 amino acids. CDR1 is SGHAT and CDR2 is FQNNGV in the germline V gene. Trimming took 1 base from V and 2 from J, leaving 8 bases between them. In DNA form, the CDR3 reads TGTGCCAGCAGCTTAGGACTAGGTCAAGAGACCCAGTACTTC. Translation: CASSLGLGQETQYF.

Ten or more counts support this clonotype. The CDR3 reads CASSSSGLSYEQYF. CDR3 nucleotide sequence: TGTGCCAGCAGCTCCTCGGGACTCTCCTACGAGCAGTACTTC. The V call is TRBV13, the J call TRBJ2-7; TRBD2 might be the D (6 bases). The ends were cut back, 4 bases at V and 0 bases at J, with 10 bases in the middle. The CDR3 has 14 amino acids. Germline V lookup: CDR1 PRHDT, CDR2 FYEKMQ (reference sequence).

At least ten counts were recorded for this clonotype. The rearrangement links TRBV14 to TRBJ2-5; 11 nucleotides agree with TRBD2. CDR1 and CDR2 (germline): SGHDN, FVKESK. V lost 0 bases and J lost 5; bases outside the gene matches: 14. The CDR3 totals 19 residues. CDR3 DNA: TGTGCCAGCAGCCAAGATTTGGTAGCGGGGGGGCCCGCACGGGAGACCCAGTACTTC. It encodes CASSQDLVAGGPARETQYF.

This clonotype was recorded at least ten times. This sequence joins TRBV5-1 and TRBJ1-5; no clear D. CDR3 size: 14 residues. V was trimmed by 0 bases and J by 4 bases, leaving 8 bases between them. From germline, CDR1 is SGHRS and CDR2 YFSETQ. CDR3 bases: TGCGCCAGCAGCTTGGATGGATGGAATCAGCCCCAGCATTTT. Translating it yields CASSLDGWNQPQHF.